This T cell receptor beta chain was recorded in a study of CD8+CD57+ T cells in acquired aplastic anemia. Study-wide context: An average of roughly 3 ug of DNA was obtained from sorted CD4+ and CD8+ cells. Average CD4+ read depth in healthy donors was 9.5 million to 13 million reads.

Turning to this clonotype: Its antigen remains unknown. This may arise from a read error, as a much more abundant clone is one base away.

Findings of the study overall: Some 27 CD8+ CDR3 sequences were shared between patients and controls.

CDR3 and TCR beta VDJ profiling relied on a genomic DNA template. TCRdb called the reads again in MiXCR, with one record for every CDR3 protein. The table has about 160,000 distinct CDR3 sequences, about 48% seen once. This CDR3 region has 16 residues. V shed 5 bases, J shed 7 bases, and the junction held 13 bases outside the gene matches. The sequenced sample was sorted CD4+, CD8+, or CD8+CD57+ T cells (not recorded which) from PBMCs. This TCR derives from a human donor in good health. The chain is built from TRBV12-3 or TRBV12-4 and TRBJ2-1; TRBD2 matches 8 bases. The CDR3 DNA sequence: TGTGCCAGCAGTCTTAGAGGACTAGCCTCGGTTAATGAGCAGTTCTTC. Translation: CASSLRGLASVNEQFF.